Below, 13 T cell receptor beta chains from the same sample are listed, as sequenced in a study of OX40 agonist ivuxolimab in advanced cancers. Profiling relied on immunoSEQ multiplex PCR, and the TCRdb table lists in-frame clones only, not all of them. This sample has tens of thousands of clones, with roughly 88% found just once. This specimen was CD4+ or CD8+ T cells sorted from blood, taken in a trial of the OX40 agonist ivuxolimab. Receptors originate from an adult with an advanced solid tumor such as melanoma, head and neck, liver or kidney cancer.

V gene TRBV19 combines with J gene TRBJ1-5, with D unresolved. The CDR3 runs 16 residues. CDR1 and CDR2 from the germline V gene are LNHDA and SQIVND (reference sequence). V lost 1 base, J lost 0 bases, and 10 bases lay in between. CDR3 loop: CASSIVGDYSNQPQHF. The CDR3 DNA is TGTGCCAGTAGTATAGTAGGAGACTATAGCAATCAGCCCCAGCATTTT.

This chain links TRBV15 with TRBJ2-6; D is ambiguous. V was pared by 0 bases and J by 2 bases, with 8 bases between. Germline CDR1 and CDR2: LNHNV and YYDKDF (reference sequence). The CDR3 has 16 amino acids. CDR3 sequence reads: CATSREGGAGANVLTF. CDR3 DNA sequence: TGTGCCACCAGCAGAGAGGGTGGGGCTGGGGCCAACGTCCTGACTTTC. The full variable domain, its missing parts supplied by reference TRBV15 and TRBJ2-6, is DAMVIQNPRYQVTQFGKPVTLSCSQTLNHNVMYWYQQKSSQAPKLLFHYYDKDFNNEADTPDNFQSRRPNTSFCFLDIRSPGLGDTAMYLCATSREGGAGANVLTFGAGSRLTVL.

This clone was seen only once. The CDR3 protein is CASSAFLRYEQYF. In DNA, the CDR3 is TGCGCCAGCAGTGCTTTTCTTCGATACGAGCAGTACTTC. This chain uses TRBV10-2 with TRBJ2-7; D gene ambiguous. The CDR3 loop spans 13 amino acids. Germline-derived CDR1 and CDR2 are WSHSY and SAAADI. The V end lost 4 bases, the J end lost 4 bases, and 11 bases lay between the germline ends.

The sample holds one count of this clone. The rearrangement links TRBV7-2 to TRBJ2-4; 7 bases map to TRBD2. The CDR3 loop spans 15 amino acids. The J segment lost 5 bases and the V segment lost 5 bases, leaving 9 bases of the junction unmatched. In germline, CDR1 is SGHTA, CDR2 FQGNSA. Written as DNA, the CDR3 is TGTGCCAGCAGCCTGGATAGGGGAGGGGAAAACATTCAGTACTTC. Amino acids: CASSLDRGGENIQYF.

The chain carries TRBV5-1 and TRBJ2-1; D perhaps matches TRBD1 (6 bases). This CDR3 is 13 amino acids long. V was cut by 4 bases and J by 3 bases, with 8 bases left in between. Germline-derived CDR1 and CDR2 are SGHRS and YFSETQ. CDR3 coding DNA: TGCGCCAGCAGCGGCAGGGGCTACAATGAGCAGTTCTTC. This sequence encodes CASSGRGYNEQFF.

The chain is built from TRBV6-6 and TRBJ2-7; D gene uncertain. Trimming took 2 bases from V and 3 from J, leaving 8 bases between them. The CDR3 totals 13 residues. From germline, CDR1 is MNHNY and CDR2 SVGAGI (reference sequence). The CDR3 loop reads CASSYGRDYEQYF. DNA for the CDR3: TGTGCCAGCAGTTACGGTAGGGACTACGAGCAGTACTTC.

The CDR3 sequence: CASSPGLAGWGLDNEQFF. DNA of the CDR3: TGTGCCAGTAGTCCGGGACTAGCGGGCTGGGGGTTGGACAATGAGCAGTTCTTC. This chain connects TRBV19 to TRBJ2-1, with 12 bases aligning to TRBD2. V was clipped by 5 bases and J by 5 bases; unmatched bases: 13. CDR3 length equals 18 residues. Germline-derived CDR1 and CDR2 are LNHDA and SQIVND (reference sequence).

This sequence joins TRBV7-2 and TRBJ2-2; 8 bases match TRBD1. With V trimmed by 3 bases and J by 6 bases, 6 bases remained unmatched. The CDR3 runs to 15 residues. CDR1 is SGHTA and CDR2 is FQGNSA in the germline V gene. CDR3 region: CASSFSHRGAGELFF. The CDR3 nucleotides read TGTGCCAGCAGCTTTAGCCACAGGGGGGCCGGGGAGCTGTTTTTT.

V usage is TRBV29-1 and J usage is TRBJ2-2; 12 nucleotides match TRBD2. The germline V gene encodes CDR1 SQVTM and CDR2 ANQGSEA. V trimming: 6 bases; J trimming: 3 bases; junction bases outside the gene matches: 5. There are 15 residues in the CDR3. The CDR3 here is CSVPSGRVDTGELFF. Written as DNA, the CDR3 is TGCAGCGTGCCTAGCGGGAGGGTGGACACCGGGGAGCTGTTTTTT.

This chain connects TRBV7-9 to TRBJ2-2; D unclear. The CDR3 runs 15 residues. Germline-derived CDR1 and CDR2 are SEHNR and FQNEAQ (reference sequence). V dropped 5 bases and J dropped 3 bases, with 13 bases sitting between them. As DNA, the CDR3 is TGTGCCAGCAGCCTAGGCCGGGTTTACACCGGGGAGCTGTTTTTT. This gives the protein CASSLGRVYTGELFF.

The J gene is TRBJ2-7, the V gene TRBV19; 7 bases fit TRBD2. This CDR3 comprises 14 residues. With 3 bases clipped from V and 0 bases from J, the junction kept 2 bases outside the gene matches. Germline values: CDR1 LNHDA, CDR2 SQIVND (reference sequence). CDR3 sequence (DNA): TGTGCCAGTAGTATCCGGGAGGACTCCTACGAGCAGTACTTC. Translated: CASSIREDSYEQYF.

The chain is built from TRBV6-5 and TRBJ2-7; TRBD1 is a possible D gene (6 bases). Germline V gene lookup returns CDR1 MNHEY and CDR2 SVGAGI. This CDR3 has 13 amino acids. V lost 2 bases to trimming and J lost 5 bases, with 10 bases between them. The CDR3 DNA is TGTGCCAGCAGTTACGGCAGGGGCCACGAGCAGTACTTC. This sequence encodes CASSYGRGHEQYF.

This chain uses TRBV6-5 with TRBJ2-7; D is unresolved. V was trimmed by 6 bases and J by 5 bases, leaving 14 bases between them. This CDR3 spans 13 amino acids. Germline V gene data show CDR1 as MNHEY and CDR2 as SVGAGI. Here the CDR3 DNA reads TGTGCCAGCAGCCTGCTATTGGGCGACGAGCAGTACTTC. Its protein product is CASSLLLGDEQYF.